This T cell receptor beta chain was identified in a study of blood T cells in healthy people across ages. Findings and caveats of the study: TCR beta diversity per million T cells fell roughly linearly with age. Higher diversity, along with more naive CD4+ cells, distinguished long-lived donors from aged donors. Estimates drawn from one million T cells were deemed to understate diversity.

PBMCs, at least 7 million per sample, were isolated. Germline values: CDR1 MDHEN, CDR2 SYDVKM. The CDR3 extends over 12 amino acids. Primers used in a second PCR of about 6 to 11 cycles were a sample-barcoded 5' primer and a J-beta primer mix. TCRdb redid the calling of the 5' RACE reads with MiXCR, one entry per CDR3 protein. This repertoire shows hundreds of thousands of distinct CDR3 sequences, under 80% found once; its top ten account for about 30%. For this clonotype: The antigen remains unidentified.

Sequenced input: blood. V gene TRBV28 combines with J gene TRBJ2-4, with D possibly being TRBD2 (5 bases). Matching the DNA end better, TRBJ2-7 makes the J call doubtful. This sequence was found in a man aged 25-45 years in good health. CDR3 sequence (DNA): TGTGCTAGCGATCGTGGAGGTTACGAGCAGTACTTC. Its translation is CASDRGGYEQYF.